This T cell receptor (beta chain) was sequenced for a study of regulatory T cells. The germline V and J ends were trimmed by 4 bases and 5 bases, with 13 bases remaining between them. The V gene's germline CDR1 is SGHRS and CDR2 YFSETQ. The CDR3 has 13 residues. Amplification used 52 TRBV primers and 13 TRBJ primers. Clones were read by immunoSEQ multiplex PCR, and TCRdb kept only the in-frame ones, dropping some. This sample has roughly 15,000 clones, with around 80% found just once. The study's findings and limits: Hydrophobic residues at CDR3 positions 6 and 7 were enriched in conventional CD4+ T cells of CD3G-deficient patients.

This clone was counted once. The antigen remains undetermined. CD4+ T cells were divided by sorting: CD25-high CD127-low Tregs, CD25-low CD127-high conventional cells. The chain carries TRBV5-1 and TRBJ2-7; possibly TRBD1 for D (6 bases). This TCR was recovered from a person in their thirties with CD3G deficiency. Sequenced: conventional CD4+ T cells sorted from blood. The CDR3: CASSPKGGHEQYF. The CDR3 DNA follows: TGCGCCAGCAGCCCGAAAGGGGGACACGAGCAGTACTTC.